This T cell receptor (beta chain) appears in the sequencing data of a study of cytotoxic CD8 clonotypes in ibrutinib-treated CLL. Turning to the study itself: Included were approximately 10 relapsed/refractory and 15 treatment-naive patients, of whom 17 were IGHV unmutated. Overall, some 25 responses were partial and 2 complete; following median roughly 72 months, roughly 15 patients stayed remitted and 12 progressed.

Broader study findings: Public clonotypes showed up rarely, and on treatment they shrank or held steady.

About 1.9 micrograms of genomic DNA (from cryopreserved PBMCs) were used for TCR beta libraries. V was shortened by 7 bases and J by 7 bases, with 23 bases between the two germline ends. CDR3 size: 15 residues. The germline gives CDR1 ENHRY, CDR2 SYGVKD. This clone has more than one count but fewer than ten. No antigen is known for it. Produced via immunoSEQ multiplex PCR; TCRdb's table is partial and in-frame only. The sample lists approximately 200,000 clones, approximately 72% occurring once. This clonotype was sampled from a human donor with chronic lymphocytic leukemia. The material sequenced was PBMCs, taken after 24 months of ibrutinib treatment. The chain joins TRBV10-3 to TRBJ2-7, with a tentative D call TRBD2 (6 bases). The CDR3 loop is CAITQGSEGSGEQYF. CDR3 sequence (DNA): TGTGCCATCACCCAGGGTTCGGAGGGTTCGGGGGAGCAGTACTTC.